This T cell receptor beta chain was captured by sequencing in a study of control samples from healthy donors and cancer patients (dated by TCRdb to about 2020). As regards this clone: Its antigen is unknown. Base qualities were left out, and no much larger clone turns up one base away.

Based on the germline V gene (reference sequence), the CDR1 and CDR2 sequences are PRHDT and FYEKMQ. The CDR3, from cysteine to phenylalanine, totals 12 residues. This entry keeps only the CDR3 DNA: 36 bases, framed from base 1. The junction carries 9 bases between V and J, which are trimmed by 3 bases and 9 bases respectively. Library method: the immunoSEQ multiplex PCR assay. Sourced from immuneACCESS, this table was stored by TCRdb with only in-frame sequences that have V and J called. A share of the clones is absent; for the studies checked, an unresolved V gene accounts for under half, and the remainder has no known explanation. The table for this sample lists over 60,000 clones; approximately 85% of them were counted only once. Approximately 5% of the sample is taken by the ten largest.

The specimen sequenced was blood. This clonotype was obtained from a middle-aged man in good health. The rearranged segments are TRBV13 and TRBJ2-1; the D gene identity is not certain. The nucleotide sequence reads TGTGCCAGCAGCTTGCTTCCCAGTGAGCAGTTCTTC. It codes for CASSLLPSEQFF. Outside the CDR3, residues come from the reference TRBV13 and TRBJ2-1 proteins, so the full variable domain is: AAGVIQSPRHLIKEKRETATLKCYPIPRHDTVYWYQQGPGQDPQFLISFYEKMQSDKGSIPDRFSAQQFSDYHSELNMSSLELGDSALYFCASSLLPSEQFFGPGTRLTVL.